These T cell receptor beta chains were read from a single sample in a study of cytomegalovirus exposure and HLA in healthy donors. Profiled with immunoSEQ multiplex PCR; TCRdb holds only in-frame clones, not every one. Among more than 110,000 clones, approximately 80% were seen once, and the ten largest hold roughly 1.4%. Source material: PBMCs. These receptors originate from a young man in good health and CMV-seropositive. The CDR3 runs from the conserved cysteine through the conserved F or W. The order of the fields is clone size, D gene, V gene, J gene, CDR3 length, CDR3 DNA, CDR3 protein. The D gene is left open where the match is weak. Clone size, where shown, is once, few, many, or a class for clones that have expanded.

clone_size: NA; d_call: NA; v_call: TRBV5-4; j_call: TRBJ2-7; cdr3_length: 19; cdr3_nt: TGTGCCAGCAGCTCAAAGCTTGGGCAGGCCCAGTTCCCAATCTACGAGCAGTACTTC; cdr3_aa: CASSSKLGQAQFPIYEQYF
clone_size: NA; d_call: TRBD2; v_call: TRBV28; j_call: TRBJ2-7; cdr3_length: 14; cdr3_nt: TGTGCCAGCAGAAGGACTAGCGGGAGTTACGAGCAGTACTTC; cdr3_aa: CASRRTSGSYEQYF
clone_size: NA; d_call: TRBD1; v_call: TRBV12-5; j_call: TRBJ2-3; cdr3_length: 15; cdr3_nt: TGTGCTAGTGGTTTGGGGACAGGATACACAGATACGCAGTATTTT; cdr3_aa: CASGLGTGYTDTQYF
clone_size: NA; d_call: NA; v_call: TRBV13; j_call: TRBJ1-1; cdr3_length: 16; cdr3_nt: TGTGCCAGCAGCTCCCCTGGCGAACAGGGAAACACTGAAGCTTTCTTT; cdr3_aa: CASSSPGEQGNTEAFF
clone_size: NA; d_call: NA; v_call: TRBV19; j_call: TRBJ2-2; cdr3_length: 15; cdr3_nt: TGTGCCAGTAGGGGCGGACAGCTGAACACCGGGGAGCTGTTTTTT; cdr3_aa: CASRGGQLNTGELFF
clone_size: NA; d_call: TRBD1; v_call: TRBV28; j_call: TRBJ2-7; cdr3_length: 17; cdr3_nt: TGTGCCAGCAGTCCCGTTCCGGGACAGGGTCCCCCCTACGAGCAGTACTTC; cdr3_aa: CASSPVPGQGPPYEQYF
clone_size: NA; d_call: TRBD2; v_call: TRBV11-2; j_call: TRBJ2-1; cdr3_length: 16; cdr3_nt: TGTGCCAGCAGCTTAATTATGGGACTAGCGGCCAATGAGCAGTTCTTC; cdr3_aa: CASSLIMGLAANEQFF
clone_size: once; d_call: TRBD1; v_call: TRBV15; j_call: TRBJ2-7; cdr3_length: 16; cdr3_nt: TGTGCCACCAGCGGTGAGGACAGGGTTAGCTCCTACGAGCAGTACTTC; cdr3_aa: CATSGEDRVSSYEQYF
clone_size: NA; d_call: TRBD1; v_call: TRBV15; j_call: TRBJ2-7; cdr3_length: 16; cdr3_nt: TGTGCCACCAGCCGAGACCTGGACAGGGTTAGTTACGAGCAGTACTTC; cdr3_aa: CATSRDLDRVSYEQYF
clone_size: NA; d_call: TRBD2; v_call: TRBV7-2; j_call: TRBJ2-3; cdr3_length: 15; cdr3_nt: TGTGCCAGCAGCTTTACACGCGGGAGTGGAGATACGCAGTATTTT; cdr3_aa: CASSFTRGSGDTQYF
clone_size: NA; d_call: NA; v_call: TRBV9; j_call: TRBJ2-1; cdr3_length: 15; cdr3_nt: TGTGCCAGCAGCGTAGGAGGGGAGGACTACAATGAGCAGTTCTTC; cdr3_aa: CASSVGGEDYNEQFF
clone_size: NA; d_call: TRBD1; v_call: TRBV5-1; j_call: TRBJ2-7; cdr3_length: 14; cdr3_nt: TGCGCCAGCAGCTCGGGACAGGGAGGCTTGGAGCAGTACTTC; cdr3_aa: CASSSGQGGLEQYF
clone_size: NA; d_call: NA; v_call: TRBV2; j_call: TRBJ1-4; cdr3_length: 16; cdr3_nt: TGTGCCAGCAGTGAAAGGGGGGGAACAACTAATGAAAAACTGTTTTTT; cdr3_aa: CASSERGGTTNEKLFF
clone_size: NA; d_call: NA; v_call: TRBV27; j_call: TRBJ2-7; cdr3_length: 14; cdr3_nt: TGTGCCAGCAGTTCTTCCCCTCTTCCCTACGAGCAGTACTTC; cdr3_aa: CASSSSPLPYEQYF
clone_size: NA; d_call: NA; v_call: TRBV5-1; j_call: TRBJ1-1; cdr3_length: 13; cdr3_nt: TGCGCCAGCAGCTTCAGCGAGAACACTGAAGCTTTCTTT; cdr3_aa: CASSFSENTEAFF
clone_size: NA; d_call: TRBD2; v_call: TRBV5-1; j_call: TRBJ2-3; cdr3_length: 15; cdr3_nt: TGCGCCAGCAGCTTAGCGGGGGGGTACACAGATACGCAGTATTTT; cdr3_aa: CASSLAGGYTDTQYF